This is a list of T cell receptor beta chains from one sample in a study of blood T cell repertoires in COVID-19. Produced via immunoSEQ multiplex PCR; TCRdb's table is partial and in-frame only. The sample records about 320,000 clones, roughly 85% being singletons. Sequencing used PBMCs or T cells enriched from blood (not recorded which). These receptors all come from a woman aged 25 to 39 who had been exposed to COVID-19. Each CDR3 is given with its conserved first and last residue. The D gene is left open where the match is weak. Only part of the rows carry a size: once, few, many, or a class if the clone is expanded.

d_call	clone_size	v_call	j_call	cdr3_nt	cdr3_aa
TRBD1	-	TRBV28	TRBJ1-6	TGTGCCAGCAGTCCGACAGGGGGCTCATATAATTCACCCCTCCACTTT	CASSPTGGSYNSPLHF
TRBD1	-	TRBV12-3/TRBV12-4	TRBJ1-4	TGTGCCAGCAGTGCGACAGGGAATGAAAAACTGTTTTTT	CASSATGNEKLFF
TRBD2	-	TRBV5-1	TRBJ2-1	TGCGCCAGCAGCCTAGCGGGCGAAACCTACAATGAGCAGTTCTTC	CASSLAGETYNEQFF
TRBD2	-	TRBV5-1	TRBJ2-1	TGCGCCAGCAGCTTGCTACAGATGAGCGGGAGGGCTTACAATGAGCAGTTCTTC	CASSLLQMSGRAYNEQFF
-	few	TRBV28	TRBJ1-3	TGTGCCAGCAGTTTTTCAGGCATCCAAGAGGGAAACACCATATATTTT	CASSFSGIQEGNTIYF
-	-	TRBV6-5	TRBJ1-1	TGTGCCACAAAACTAACAGGTGAAGCTTTCTTT	CATKLTGEAFF
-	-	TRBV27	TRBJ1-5	TGTGCCAGCAGTTTTTTGGAGGAGATAGATAGCAATCAGCCCCAGCATTTT	CASSFLEEIDSNQPQHF
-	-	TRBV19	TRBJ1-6	TGTGCCAGTAGTGCAAAACGGGACTATAATTCACCCCTCCACTTT	CASSAKRDYNSPLHF
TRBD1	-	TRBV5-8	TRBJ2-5	TGTGCCAGCAGCTTGAGGACAGGGCGAGAGACCCAGTACTTC	CASSLRTGRETQYF
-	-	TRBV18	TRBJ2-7	TGTGCCAGCTCACCCCCAGGGATGGGCCCCTACGAGCAGTACTTC	CASSPPGMGPYEQYF
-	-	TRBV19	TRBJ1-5	TGTGCCACTCGTCCGGGGACTACGAGCAATCAGCCCCAGCATTTT	CATRPGTTSNQPQHF
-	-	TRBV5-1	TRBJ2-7	TGCGCCAGCAGCTTGGGGGGGCCCTCCTACGAGCAGTACTTC	CASSLGGPSYEQYF
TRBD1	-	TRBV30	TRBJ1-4	TGTGCCTGGAGTGCCGGACAGGGTGGTGAAAAACTGTTTTTT	CAWSAGQGGEKLFF
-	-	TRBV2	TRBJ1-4	TGTGCCAGCACAACAACTAATGAAAAACTGTTTTTT	CASTTTNEKLFF
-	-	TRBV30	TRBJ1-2	TGTGCCTGGAGGGAATGGACTGCCACGCTAAACTATGGCTACACCTTC	CAWREWTATLNYGYTF
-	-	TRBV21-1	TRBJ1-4	TGTGCCAGCAGCAAAGAGGGTCAGGGTGAGGAAAAACTGTTTTTT	CASSKEGQGEEKLFF
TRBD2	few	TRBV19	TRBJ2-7	TGTGCCAGTAGTATTGCCCTAGCGGAGTTCTACGAGCAGTACTTC	CASSIALAEFYEQYF
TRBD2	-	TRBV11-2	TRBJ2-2	TGTGCCAGCAGCTTAGGCCTAGCGGGAGCCGGGGAGCTGTTTTTT	CASSLGLAGAGELFF
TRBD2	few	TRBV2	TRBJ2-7	TGTGCCAGCAGTCCGAAAGGGACTAGCGGGAGTTTCTCCTACGAGCAGTACTTC	CASSPKGTSGSFSYEQYF
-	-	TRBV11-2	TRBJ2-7	TGTGCCAGCAGCTTAGTTAGGAGTAGTAACGAGCAGTACTTC	CASSLVRSSNEQYF
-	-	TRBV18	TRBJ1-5	TGTGCCAGCTCACTTGGGAGAGAGGGTCAGCCCCAGCATTTT	CASSLGREGQPQHF
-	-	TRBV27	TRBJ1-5	TGTGCCAGCAGTTTAATCTACGGGAGCAATCAGCCCCAGCATTTT	CASSLIYGSNQPQHF
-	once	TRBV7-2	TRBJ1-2	TGTGCCAGCAGCTTAGAGTGGTTGCGGTCGAACTATGGCTACACCTTC	CASSLEWLRSNYGYTF
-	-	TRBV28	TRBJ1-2	TGTGCCAGCAGTTTGGTGGCAGGAGGTAACTATGGCTACACCTTC	CASSLVAGGNYGYTF
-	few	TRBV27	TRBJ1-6	TGTGCCAGCAGTTCAACAGGTCCGCTCTATAATTCACCCCTCCACTTT	CASSSTGPLYNSPLHF
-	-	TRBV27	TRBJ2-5	TGTGCCAGCAGTTTTCAGGGGCGCGGGGAGACCCAGTACTTC	CASSFQGRGETQYF
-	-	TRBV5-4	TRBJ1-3	TGTGCCAGCAGCTTAGCAGGGACTGGAAACACCATATATTTT	CASSLAGTGNTIYF
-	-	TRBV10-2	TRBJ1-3	TGCGCCAGCAGTGAGTTAAAGGGGGTTAGCTCTGGAAACACCATATATTTT	CASSELKGVSSGNTIYF
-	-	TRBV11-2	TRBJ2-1	TGTGCCAGCAGCTTAGAGCCGAGAAGCTACAATGAGCAGTTCTTC	CASSLEPRSYNEQFF
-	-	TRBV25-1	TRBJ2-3	TGTGCCAGCAGTGAATACCGCAGCGGAGATACGCAGTATTTT	CASSEYRSGDTQYF
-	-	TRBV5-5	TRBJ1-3	TGTGCCAGCAGCTTTGGTAGGGGAAAGGGTGGAAACACCATATATTTT	CASSFGRGKGGNTIYF
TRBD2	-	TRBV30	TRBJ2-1	TGTGCCTGGAGTGTAAGCGGGAATTACAATGAGCAGTTCTTC	CAWSVSGNYNEQFF
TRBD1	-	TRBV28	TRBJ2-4	TGTGCCAGCAGCCCACAGGGGGCGTACATTCAGTACTTC	CASSPQGAYIQYF
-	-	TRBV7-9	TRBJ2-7	TGTGCCAGCAGCCCCCAGGGAACCCCCTACGAGCAGTACTTC	CASSPQGTPYEQYF
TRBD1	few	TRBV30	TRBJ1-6	TGTGCCTGGAGTGGACAGGGGAATTCACCCCTCCACTTT	CAWSGQGNSPLHF
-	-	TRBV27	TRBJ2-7	TGTGCCAGCAGTTGGGACTTGACCTACGAGCAGTACTTC	CASSWDLTYEQYF
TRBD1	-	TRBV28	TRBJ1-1	TGTGCCAGCACCCGACAGGGGGTAAGTTCTGAAGCTTTCTTT	CASTRQGVSSEAFF
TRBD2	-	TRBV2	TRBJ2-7	TGTGCCAGCAAGCGGGAGGTTAGCTCCTACGAGCAGTACTTC	CASKREVSSYEQYF
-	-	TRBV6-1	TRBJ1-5	TGTGCCAGCAGTGAAGGAAGGGGCAGCAATCAGCCCCAGCATTTT	CASSEGRGSNQPQHF
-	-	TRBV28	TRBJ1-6	TGTGCCAGCAGTTTTAATGTAAGGGGGAATAATTCACCCCTCCACTTT	CASSFNVRGNNSPLHF
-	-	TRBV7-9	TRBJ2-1	TGTGCCAGCAGCTTTCAGGGAAACAATGAGCAGTTCTTC	CASSFQGNNEQFF
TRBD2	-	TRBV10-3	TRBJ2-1	TGTGCCATCTCGATGGGGACTAGCGGGTCTTACAATGAGCAGTTCTTC	CAISMGTSGSYNEQFF
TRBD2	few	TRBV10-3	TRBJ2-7	TGTGCCATCAGTGCGTCTAGCGGGATCTCCTACGAGCAGTACTTC	CAISASSGISYEQYF
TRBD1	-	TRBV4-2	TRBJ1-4	TGTGCCAGCTCTTATACGGGACAGAGAAATGAAAAACTGTTTTTT	CASSYTGQRNEKLFF
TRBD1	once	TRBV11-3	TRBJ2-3	TGTGCCAGCAGCTTATGGGGACAGAGCACAGATACGCAGTATTTT	CASSLWGQSTDTQYF